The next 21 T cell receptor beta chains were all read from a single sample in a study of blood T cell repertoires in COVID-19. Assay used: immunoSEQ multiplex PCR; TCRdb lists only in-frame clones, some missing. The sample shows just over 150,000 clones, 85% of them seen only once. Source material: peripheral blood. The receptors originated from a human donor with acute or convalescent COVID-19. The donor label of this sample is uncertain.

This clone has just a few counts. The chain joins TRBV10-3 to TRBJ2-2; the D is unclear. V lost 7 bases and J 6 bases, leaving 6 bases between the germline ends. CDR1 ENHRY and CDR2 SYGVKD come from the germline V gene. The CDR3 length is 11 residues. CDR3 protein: CAITSAGELFF. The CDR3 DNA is TGTGCCATCACTTCAGCCGGGGAGCTGTTTTTT.

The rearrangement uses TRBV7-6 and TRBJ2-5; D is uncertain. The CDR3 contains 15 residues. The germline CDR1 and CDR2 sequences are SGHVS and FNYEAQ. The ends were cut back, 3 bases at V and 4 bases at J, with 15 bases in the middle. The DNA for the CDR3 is TGTGCCAGCAGCTTCTCGAGAGCCGTCCGAGAGACCCAGTACTTC. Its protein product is CASSFSRAVRETQYF. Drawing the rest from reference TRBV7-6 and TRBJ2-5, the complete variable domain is GAGVSQSPRYKVTKRGQDVALRCDPISGHVSLYWYRQALGQGPEFLTYFNYEAQQDKSGLPNDRFSAERPEGSISTLTIQRTEQRDSAMYRCASSFSRAVRETQYFGPGTRLLVL.

CDR3: CASSPSDRDNQPQHF. In nucleotides, the CDR3 is TGTGCCAGCAGTCCCTCGGACAGGGACAATCAGCCCCAGCATTTT. The chain has TRBV28 and TRBJ1-5; 8 bases agree with TRBD1. The CDR3 sequence is 15 residues long. Germline lookup yields CDR1 MDHEN and CDR2 SYDVKM. Losses at the gene ends were 5 bases for V and 3 bases for J; bases not matched to a gene: 6.

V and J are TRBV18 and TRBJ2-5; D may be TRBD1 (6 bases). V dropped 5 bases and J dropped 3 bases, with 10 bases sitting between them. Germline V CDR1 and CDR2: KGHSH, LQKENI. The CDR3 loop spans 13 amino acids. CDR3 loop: CASSRGQKETQYF. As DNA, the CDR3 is TGTGCCAGCTCAAGAGGACAGAAAGAGACCCAGTACTTC.

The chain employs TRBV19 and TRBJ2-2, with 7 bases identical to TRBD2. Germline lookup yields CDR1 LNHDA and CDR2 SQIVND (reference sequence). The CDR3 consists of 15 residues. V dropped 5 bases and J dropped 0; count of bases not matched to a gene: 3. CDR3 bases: TGTGCCAGTAGTCGACGGGGGGCGAACACCGGGGAGCTGTTTTTT. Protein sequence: CASSRRGANTGELFF.

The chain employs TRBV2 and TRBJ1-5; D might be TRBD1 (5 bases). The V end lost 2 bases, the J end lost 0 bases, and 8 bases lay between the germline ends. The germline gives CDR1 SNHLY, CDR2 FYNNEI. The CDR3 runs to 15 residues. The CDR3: CASSERTSSNQPQHF. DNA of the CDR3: TGTGCCAGCAGTGAAAGGACATCTAGCAATCAGCCCCAGCATTTT. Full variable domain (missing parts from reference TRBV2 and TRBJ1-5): EPEVTQTPSHQVTQMGQEVILRCVPISNHLYFYWYRQILGQKVEFLVSFYNNEISEKSEIFDDQFSVERPDGSNFTLKIRSTKLEDSAMYFCASSERTSSNQPQHFGDGTRLSIL.

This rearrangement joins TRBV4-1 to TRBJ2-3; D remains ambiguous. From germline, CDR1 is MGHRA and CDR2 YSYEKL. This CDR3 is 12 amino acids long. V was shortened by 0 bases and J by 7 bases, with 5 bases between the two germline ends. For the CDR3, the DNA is TGCGCCAGCAGCCAAGAATCGTATACGCAGTATTTT. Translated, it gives CASSQESYTQYF.

CDR3 loop: CASFHAQGNYGYTF. The CDR3 DNA reads as TGTGCCAGCTTCCATGCACAGGGGAACTATGGCTACACCTTC. The chain carries TRBV6-6 and TRBJ1-2; 7 bases align to TRBD1. CDR1 is MNHNY and CDR2 is SVGAGI in the germline V gene (reference sequence). After removal of 8 bases from V and 2 bases from J, the junction contained 8 bases not matched to a gene. The CDR3 runs to 14 residues.

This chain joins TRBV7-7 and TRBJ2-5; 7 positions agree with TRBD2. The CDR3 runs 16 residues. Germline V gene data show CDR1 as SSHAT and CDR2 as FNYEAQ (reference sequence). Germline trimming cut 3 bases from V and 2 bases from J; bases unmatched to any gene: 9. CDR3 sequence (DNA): TGTGCCAGCAGCTTCTCGAGGGCCGGGGGGCAAGAGACCCAGTACTTC. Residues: CASSFSRAGGQETQYF.

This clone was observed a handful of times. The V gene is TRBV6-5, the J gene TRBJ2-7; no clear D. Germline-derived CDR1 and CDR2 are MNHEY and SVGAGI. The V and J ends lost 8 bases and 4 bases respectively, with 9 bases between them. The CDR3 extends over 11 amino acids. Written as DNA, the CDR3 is TGTGCCAGCCGTCTGGCATACGAGCAGTACTTC. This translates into CASRLAYEQYF.

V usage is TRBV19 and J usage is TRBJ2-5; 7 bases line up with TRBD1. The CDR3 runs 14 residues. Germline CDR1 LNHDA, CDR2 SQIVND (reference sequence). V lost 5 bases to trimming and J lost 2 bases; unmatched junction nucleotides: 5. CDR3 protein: CASSHPGQQETQYF. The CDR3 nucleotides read TGTGCCAGTAGTCACCCGGGACAGCAAGAGACCCAGTACTTC.

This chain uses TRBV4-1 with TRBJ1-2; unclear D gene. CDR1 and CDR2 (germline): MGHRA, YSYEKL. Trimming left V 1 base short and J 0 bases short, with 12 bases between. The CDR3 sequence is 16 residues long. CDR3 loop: CASSQGSGASNYGYTF. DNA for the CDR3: TGCGCCAGCAGCCAAGGTAGCGGTGCTTCTAACTATGGCTACACCTTC.

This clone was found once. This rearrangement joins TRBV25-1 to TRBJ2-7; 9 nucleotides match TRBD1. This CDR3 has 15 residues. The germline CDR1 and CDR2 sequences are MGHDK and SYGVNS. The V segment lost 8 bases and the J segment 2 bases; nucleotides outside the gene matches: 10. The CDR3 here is CASRGQGMETYEQYF. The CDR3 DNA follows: TGTGCCAGCCGAGGACAGGGGATGGAAACCTACGAGCAGTACTTC.

The CDR3 protein is CASSDPSQGLGNQPQHF. The CDR3 nucleotides read TGTGCCAGCAGTGACCCCTCACAGGGGTTGGGGAATCAGCCCCAGCATTTT. The chain uses TRBV6-1 and TRBJ1-5, with 7 bases lining up with TRBD1. In germline, CDR1 is MNHNS, CDR2 SASEGT. The CDR3 sequence is 17 residues long. V dropped 3 bases and J dropped 4; count of bases not matched to a gene: 12.

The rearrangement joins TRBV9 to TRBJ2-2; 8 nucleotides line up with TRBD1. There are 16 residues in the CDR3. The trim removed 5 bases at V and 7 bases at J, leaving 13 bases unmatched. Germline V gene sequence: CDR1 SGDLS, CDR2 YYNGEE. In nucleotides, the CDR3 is TGTGCCAGCAGTCGCGCGGACAGGGCTTCCGTCGGGGAGCTGTTTTTT. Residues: CASSRADRASVGELFF.

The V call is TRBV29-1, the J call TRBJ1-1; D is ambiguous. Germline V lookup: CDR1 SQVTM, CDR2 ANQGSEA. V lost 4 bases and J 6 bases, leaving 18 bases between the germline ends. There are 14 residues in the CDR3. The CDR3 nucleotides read TGCAGCGTTGGGCTTACAACGGGGATGGCTGAAGCTTTCTTT. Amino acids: CSVGLTTGMAEAFF.

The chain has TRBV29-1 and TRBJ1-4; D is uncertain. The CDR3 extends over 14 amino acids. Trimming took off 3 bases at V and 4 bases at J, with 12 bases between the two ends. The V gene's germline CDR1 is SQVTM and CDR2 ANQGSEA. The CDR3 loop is CSVEVADDNEKLFF. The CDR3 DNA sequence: TGCAGCGTTGAGGTGGCGGATGATAATGAAAAACTGTTTTTT.

The CDR3 is CASSVTRSTDTQYF. The CDR3 coding sequence is TGTGCCAGCAGCGTAACTAGAAGCACAGATACGCAGTATTTT. The genes are TRBV9 and TRBJ2-3; D may be TRBD2 (5 bases). The germline V gene encodes CDR1 SGDLS and CDR2 YYNGEE. The CDR3 loop spans 14 amino acids. Trimming left V 1 base short and J 0 bases short, with 6 bases between.

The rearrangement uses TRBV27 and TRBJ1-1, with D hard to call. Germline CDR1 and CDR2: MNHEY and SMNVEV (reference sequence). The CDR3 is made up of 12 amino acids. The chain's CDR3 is CSTRQSYTEAFF. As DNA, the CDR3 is TGTAGCACCAGGCAGTCGTACACTGAAGCTTTCTTT.

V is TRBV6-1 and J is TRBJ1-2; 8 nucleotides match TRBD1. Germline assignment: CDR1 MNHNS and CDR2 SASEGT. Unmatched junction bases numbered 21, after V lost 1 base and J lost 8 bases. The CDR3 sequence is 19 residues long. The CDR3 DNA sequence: TGTGCCAGCAGTGAAGTCAACAGGGGGTGGGATCGGCTTCTTAACGGCTACACCTTC. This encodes CASSEVNRGWDRLLNGYTF.

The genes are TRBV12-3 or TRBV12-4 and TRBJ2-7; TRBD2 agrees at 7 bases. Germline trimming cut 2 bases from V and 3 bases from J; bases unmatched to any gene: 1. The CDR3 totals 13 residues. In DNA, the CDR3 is TGTGCCAGCAGTTTACGGGGGGACTACGAGCAGTACTTC. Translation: CASSLRGDYEQYF.